One and the same sample provided the 25 T cell receptor beta chains below, sequenced in a study of shared clonotypes between healthy human individuals. Clones were sequenced by immunoSEQ multiplex PCR, and TCRdb holds only the in-frame ones, with some missing. The sample records around 700,000 clones, 72% being singletons. The sample comprised memory CD4+ T cells sorted from blood. This sample's subset: CD45RA-negative fraction. The receptors originated from a woman under 40 in good health.

The chain recombines TRBV11-2 with TRBJ2-7, with TRBD2 matching 11 bases. With 5 bases clipped from V and 4 bases from J, the junction kept 19 bases outside the gene matches. CDR1 SGHAT and CDR2 FQNNGV come from the germline V gene. This CDR3 spans 19 amino acids. Written as DNA, the CDR3 is TGTGCCAGCAGCCCTCAGACTAGCGGGATAGTGGGTGTTCGATACGAGCAGTACTTC. Residues: CASSPQTSGIVGVRYEQYF.

Here the CDR3 reads CASSADLTDGANVLTF. CDR3 nucleotides: TGTGCCAGCAGCGCCGATTTGACAGATGGGGCCAACGTCCTGACTTTC. The J gene is TRBJ2-6, the V gene TRBV9; a possible D gene is TRBD1 (5 bases). V shed 3 bases and J shed 3 bases, with 13 bases lying between them. CDR1 and CDR2 from the germline V gene are SGDLS and YYNGEE. This CDR3 has 16 amino acids.

In the case of this clone: This same CDR3 is encoded by further DNA sequences in the sample. The rearrangement joins TRBV5-1 to TRBJ2-7; D may be TRBD1 (6 bases). CDR1 SGHRS and CDR2 YFSETQ come from the germline V gene. Trimming took 4 bases from V and 3 from J, leaving 11 bases between them. This CDR3 spans 13 amino acids. For the CDR3, the DNA is TGCGCCAGCAGCCCCGGACAGAGCTACGAGCAGTACTTC. Amino acid sequence: CASSPGQSYEQYF.

The rearrangement links TRBV7-9 to TRBJ2-7; 9 nucleotides line up with TRBD2. Per the germline V gene, CDR1 is SEHNR and CDR2 is FQNEAQ (reference sequence). The CDR3 totals 15 residues. The V gene end was trimmed by 2 bases and the J gene end by 2 bases; junction bases not matched to a gene: 4. The CDR3 region has the DNA TGTGCCAGCAGCTTAAATGCGGGAGGGGCCTACGAGCAGTACTTC. Translated: CASSLNAGGAYEQYF.

The rearrangement links TRBV27 to TRBJ2-3, with D possibly being TRBD2 (5 bases). CDR1 and CDR2 from the germline V gene are MNHEY and SMNVEV (reference sequence). This CDR3 is 16 amino acids long. Trimming pared 5 bases from V and 0 bases from J, leaving 15 bases between. CDR3 in amino acids: CASSRWTGVSTDTQYF. For the CDR3, the DNA is TGTGCCAGCAGTCGGTGGACTGGCGTTAGCACAGATACGCAGTATTTT.

This clone was observed a handful of times. Distinct nucleotide sequences in the sample also encode this CDR3. The chain carries TRBV25-1 and TRBJ2-5; 7 bases align to TRBD1. V lost 4 bases to trimming and J lost 5 bases; unmatched junction nucleotides: 4. Germline assignment: CDR1 MGHDK and CDR2 SYGVNS. This CDR3 has 13 amino acids. The CDR3 coding sequence is TGTGCCAGCAGTGGACAGGGTTTGGAGACCCAGTACTTC. Protein sequence: CASSGQGLETQYF.

The V and J genes are TRBV9 and TRBJ2-1; 11 bases agree with TRBD2. The CDR3 covers 13 residues. With V trimmed by 9 bases and J by 7 bases, 6 bases remained unmatched. CDR1 and CDR2 from the germline V gene are SGDLS and YYNGEE. In nucleotides, the CDR3 is TGTGCCACACTAGCGGGAGTGGGTAATGAGCAGTTCTTC. Translating it yields CATLAGVGNEQFF.

This clone was seen more than once but under ten times. The chain uses TRBV11-3 and TRBJ1-4, with D possibly being TRBD1 (5 bases). With 1 base removed from V and 4 bases from J, the gap between germline ends came to 10 bases. From germline, CDR1 is SGHNT and CDR2 YENEEA. The CDR3 loop spans 15 amino acids. The CDR3 region is CASSLGLQVNEKLFF. CDR3 DNA sequence: TGTGCCAGCAGCTTAGGGTTACAGGTTAATGAAAAACTGTTTTTT.

With regard to this clone: Distinct nucleotide sequences in the sample also encode this CDR3. The gene calls are TRBV2 and TRBJ1-2; D is possibly TRBD1 (5 bases). Germline V gene lookup returns CDR1 SNHLY and CDR2 FYNNEI. Deletions cut 2 bases from V and 2 bases from J, with 9 bases between. This CDR3 contains 14 residues. CDR3 loop: CASSERGLNYGYTF. CDR3 nucleotides: TGTGCCAGCAGTGAAAGGGGACTGAACTATGGCTACACCTTC.

The V and J genes are TRBV7-3 and TRBJ2-1; TRBD2 matches at 8 bases. The V gene's germline CDR1 is SGHTA and CDR2 FQGTGA. CDR3 length equals 17 residues. V was clipped by 4 bases and J by 7 bases; unmatched bases: 15. CDR3 DNA: TGTGCCAGCAGCTACCCGAGGAGCGGGAGAGTTAGAAATGAGCAGTTCTTC. Its translation: CASSYPRSGRVRNEQFF.

The gene calls are TRBV29-1 and TRBJ2-2; 8 bases agree with TRBD1. The CDR3 covers 15 residues. V gave up 4 bases and J gave up 6 bases; unmatched junction bases: 10. Germline V gene sequence: CDR1 SQVTM, CDR2 ANQGSEA. In nucleotides, the CDR3 is TGCAGCGTTGGACAGGGGTTTGGTATCCCCGGGGAGCTGTTTTTT. This codes for CSVGQGFGIPGELFF.

The J gene is TRBJ1-1, the V gene TRBV5-1; D gene uncertain. This CDR3 comprises 15 residues. Germline V lookup: CDR1 SGHRS, CDR2 YFSETQ. Trimming pared 0 bases from V and 3 bases from J, leaving 12 bases between. DNA for the CDR3: TGCGCCAGCAGCTTGGGGCGGGCGGTTGACACTGAAGCTTTCTTT. It yields the protein CASSLGRAVDTEAFF. The full variable domain, with the rest looked up from reference TRBV5-1 and TRBJ1-1, is KAGVTQTPRYLIKTRGQQVTLSCSPISGHRSVSWYQQTPGQGLQFLFEYFSETQRNKGNFPGRFSGRQFSNSRSEMNVSTLELGDSALYLCASSLGRAVDTEAFFGQGTRLTVV.

The J gene is TRBJ2-7, the V gene TRBV5-1, with D unclear. The ends were cut back, 3 bases at V and 3 bases at J, with 16 bases in the middle. This CDR3 has 15 amino acids. From germline, CDR1 is SGHRS and CDR2 YFSETQ. CDR3 DNA sequence: TGCGCCAGCAGCTCCCGTTCAGGTCTGAACTACGAGCAGTACTTC. Protein: CASSSRSGLNYEQYF.

This clone was observed many times. The genes are TRBV19 and TRBJ2-2; 7 bases are a match to TRBD2. The CDR3 extends over 14 amino acids. CDR1 and CDR2 from the germline V gene are LNHDA and SQIVND (reference sequence). V lost 3 bases and J lost 8; bases outside the gene matches: 6. The chain's CDR3 is CASSIERGRGELFF. The CDR3, as DNA: TGTGCCAGTAGTATTGAGCGCGGGAGAGGGGAGCTGTTTTTT.

This clone was seen only a few times. The V and J genes are TRBV5-1 and TRBJ1-4; 9 positions match TRBD1. V was clipped by 4 bases and J by 8 bases; unmatched bases: 9. Germline assignment: CDR1 SGHRS and CDR2 YFSETQ. The CDR3 sequence is 15 residues long. CDR3 nucleotides: TGCGCCAGCAGCGCACGGACAGGGGCGGGGGAAAAACTGTTTTTT. It specifies CASSARTGAGEKLFF.

The rearrangement joins TRBV6-1 to TRBJ1-5; D gene unclear. V gave up 2 bases and J gave up 0 bases, with 8 bases separating them. The CDR3 extends over 15 amino acids. CDR1 is MNHNS and CDR2 is SASEGT in the germline V gene. The CDR3 here is CASSERHYSNQPQHF. CDR3 nucleotides: TGTGCCAGCAGTGAACGGCACTATAGCAATCAGCCCCAGCATTTT.

In its sample, this clone was seen a few times. The V call is TRBV30, the J call TRBJ1-2, with TRBD1 identical over 8 bases. This CDR3 has 11 residues. V was pared by 5 bases and J by 4 bases, with 0 bases of the junction left unmatched. The germline gives CDR1 GTSNPN, CDR2 SVGIG (reference sequence). The CDR3 nucleotides read TGTGCCTGGGGGACAGGCTATGGCTACACCTTC. As protein: CAWGTGYGYTF.

V gene TRBV6-6 combines with J gene TRBJ2-7; TRBD1 matches at 7 bases. Per germline, CDR1 MNHNY and CDR2 SVGAGI (reference sequence). V lost 6 bases, J lost 1 base, and 6 bases stayed unmatched. This CDR3 is 14 amino acids long. The CDR3 bases are TGTGCCAGCAGAACGGGACAGAATTCCTACGAGCAGTACTTC. It codes for CASRTGQNSYEQYF.

This clone was seen more than once but under ten times. This chain links TRBV7-2 with TRBJ1-1, with 8 bases matching TRBD1. J gave up 7 bases and V 1 base, and 2 bases lay outside the gene matches. CDR1 SGHTA and CDR2 FQGNSA come from the germline V gene. The CDR3 spans 13 residues. CDR3 in DNA: TGTGCCAGCAGCTTAGGGACAGGGCTTGAAGCTTTCTTT. This translates into CASSLGTGLEAFF.

This chain links TRBV5-1 with TRBJ1-2, with a weak D call TRBD1 (5 bases). The V gene lost 4 bases and the J gene lost 2 bases, with 12 bases spanning the gap. The CDR3 extends over 14 amino acids. CDR1 is SGHRS and CDR2 is YFSETQ in the germline V gene. The CDR3 here is CASSQTRDNYGYTF. DNA for the CDR3: TGCGCCAGCAGCCAGACCAGGGACAACTATGGCTACACCTTC. Variable domain in full (rest from reference TRBV5-1 and TRBJ1-2): KAGVTQTPRYLIKTRGQQVTLSCSPISGHRSVSWYQQTPGQGLQFLFEYFSETQRNKGNFPGRFSGRQFSNSRSEMNVSTLELGDSALYLCASSQTRDNYGYTFGSGTRLTVV.

V gene TRBV27 combines with J gene TRBJ2-1; D possibly corresponds to TRBD2 (5 bases). Germline lookup yields CDR1 MNHEY and CDR2 SMNVEV (reference sequence). V lost 4 bases and J 9 bases, leaving 16 bases between the germline ends. The CDR3 has 14 amino acids. This CDR3 is CASSSGIMVGEQFF. The CDR3 DNA follows: TGTGCCAGCAGTTCCGGGATCATGGTCGGTGAGCAGTTCTTC.

This clone came up once. The chain couples TRBV28 to TRBJ1-1; D ambiguous. The CDR3 has 14 amino acids. V lost 2 bases to trimming and J lost 0 bases, with 7 bases between them. Germline CDR1 and CDR2: MDHEN and SYDVKM. CDR3 nucleotide sequence: TGTGCCAGCAGTTTAGGACTTCTGAACACTGAAGCTTTCTTT. This gives the protein CASSLGLLNTEAFF.

This clone has ten or more counts. This rearrangement joins TRBV4-1 to TRBJ2-3; D gene ambiguous. CDR3 length: 14 residues. The V end lost 0 bases, the J end lost 2 bases, and 6 bases lay between the germline ends. The germline gives CDR1 MGHRA, CDR2 YSYEKL. The CDR3 coding sequence is TGCGCCAGCAGCCAAGAAGCCTACACAGATACGCAGTATTTT. This encodes CASSQEAYTDTQYF.

The genes are TRBV5-7 and TRBJ1-4; 8 bases are a match to TRBD1. Being an ORF, TRBV5-7 has a function that is uncertain. The CDR3 spans 18 residues. Germline trimming cut 4 bases from V and 4 bases from J; bases unmatched to any gene: 15. This chain's CDR3 is CASSPPTGGRVRNEKLFF. The DNA for the CDR3 is TGTGCCAGCAGCCCACCAACAGGGGGGCGGGTCCGTAATGAAAAACTGTTTTTT.

This clone has just a few counts. The chain carries TRBV5-6 and TRBJ1-5, with TRBD1 matching over 8 bases. The junction had 5 bases not matched to a gene; V was cut back by 3 bases and J by 6 bases. The CDR3 is made up of 14 amino acids. CDR1 is SGHDT and CDR2 is YYEEEE in the germline V gene. The CDR3 DNA reads TGTGCCAGCAGCTCAGGGGGCCACGGTCAGCCCCAGCATTTT. It encodes CASSSGGHGQPQHF.